This T cell receptor (beta chain) was captured in a study of PD-L1 blockade in urothelial cancer (dated by TCRdb to about 2017). For the wider study: About 90% of the roughly 29 patients were identified as males with urothelial cancer of bladder origin, and a prior smoking history was reported by 18 of 29 patients. An ECOG performance status of 0 or 1 was recorded for the patients, and 0 to 3 prior chemotherapy regimens had been received by the patients. Blood samples were analyzed at 3 weeks after treatment start (second dose) and at 6 weeks after treatment start. A median of about 150,000 T cells and around 81,000 unique TCRs was obtained from blood samples, and a median clonality of approximately 0.08 was observed. The study, an exploratory multi-omic analysis, examined somatic, immune and clinical correlates of response to PD-L1 blockade with atezolizumab in urothelial cancer. TCR sequencing covered pretreatment tumor samples and matched, serially collected peripheral blood taken before and after atezolizumab treatment. Durable clinical benefit was defined as a progression-free survival longer than 6 months, and TCR features were additionally tested against progression-free survival and overall survival. In the same patients, pretreatment tumors underwent whole exome sequencing and RNA sequencing in addition to TCR sequencing. Durable clinical benefit was achieved by nine patients and was not achieved by 20 patients. Around 29 patients had pretreatment blood TCR-seq, about 25 had at least one posttreatment blood collection, and about 25 had tumor TCR-seq.

For this clone: Its antigen remains unidentified. No much larger clonotype is one base removed from it; base qualities were not supplied.

According to the germline V gene, CDR1 reads SGHTS and CDR2 reads YDEGEE. V loses 0 bases of germline sequence and J loses 4 bases, and the interval between the two ends is 10 bases. The CDR3 holds 14 amino acids from the cysteine to the phenylalanine. This entry keeps only the CDR3 DNA: 42 bases, framed from base 1. Synthetic TCR analog templates were spiked into each PCR to estimate absolute template abundance from read counts. The immunoSEQ assay used bias-controlled V and J gene primers to amplify TCRbeta CDR3 regions from genomic DNA. Rearranged TCRbeta segments were sequenced at approximately 20X coverage. As for the authors' bioinformatics: Clustering was used to correct sequencing errors, and CDR3s were annotated against IMGT so that V, D and J genes could be assigned. Only productive TCRbeta rearrangements were used in downstream analyses, excluding out-of-frame or stop-codon sequences. To compute clonality, Shannon entropy was normalized by the log of the number of unique productive sequences and then subtracted from one. Fisher's exact test with Benjamini-Hochberg correction, at a threshold of adjusted p below 0.01, was used to find clones that differed between time points or between blood and tumor. As stored in TCRdb, this immuneACCESS dataset retains in-frame rearrangements with V and J assigned. A fraction of the clones does not appear; measured against another copy, unresolved V genes explain less than half of the discrepancy, and the remainder lacks a known reason. Clone size and the V and J calls come from that table; the DNA yielded D and trimming. The sample has tens of thousands of clones on record, approximately 91% of them singletons. The ten largest clones add up to roughly 25% of the sample.

What the study reported, not specific to this receptor: At 3 weeks after the start of treatment, tumor-associated TCR clones in peripheral blood had expanded more in patients with durable benefit (n ≈ 20, p = 0.022). Small sample size (n ≈ 27) and many exploratory analyses mean the results are intended to be hypothesis-generating. A pretreatment peripheral blood TCR clonality below the median was linked to improved progression-free and overall survival.

The time point label on this specimen signifies: pretreatment peripheral blood. The Qiagen DNeasy Blood extraction kit was used to purify genomic DNA from total PBMCs and tumor samples. Collected pretreatment and during treatment, PBMCs were isolated and stored as previously described. The sequence was collected from a donor older than 35 with urothelial cancer. This material consisted of PBMCs, taken around atezolizumab (anti-PD-L1) treatment. This chain joins TRBV5-8 to TRBJ2-5; the D gene is possibly TRBD2, with 5 bases matching. The CDR3 protein is CASSLDRRVETQYF. Here is the DNA: TGTGCCAGCAGCTTGGACCGGCGGGTAGAGACCCAGTACTTC.